A selection of T cell receptor beta chains follows, all from one sample in a study of blood T cells in healthy people across ages. MiXCR, applied by TCRdb to the 5' RACE reads, yields one record per CDR3 protein. Among approximately 670,000 distinct CDR3 sequences, around 43% were seen once, and the ten largest hold about 32%. Input material: blood. Receptors originate from a man older than 75 in good health. The CDR3 runs from the conserved cysteine through the conserved F or W. A D gene is named only where the DNA matches it firmly. For some rows the clone size is stated as once, few or many, or as a class when expanded; others skip it.

size,V,J,D,DNA,CDR3
-,TRBV11-1,TRBJ2-1,-,TGTGCCAGCAGCTATAGAGGTCTAGGGGCCTACAATGAGCAGTTCTTC,CASSYRGLGAYNEQFF
-,TRBV10-1,TRBJ2-1,TRBD2,TGCGCCAGCAGTGACTCGGGACTAGCGGGGGGCTCCAATGAGCAGTTCTTC,CASSDSGLAGGSNEQFF
-,TRBV15,TRBJ2-7,TRBD2,TGTGCCACCAGCAGAGCGGCTAGCGGGCCCTCCTCCTACGAGCAGTACTTC,CATSRAASGPSSYEQYF
few,TRBV6-1,TRBJ2-7,TRBD2,TGTGCCAGCAGTTCCGTAGCGGGAATAGTCGACGAGCAGTACTTC,CASSSVAGIVDEQYF
-,TRBV5-5,TRBJ2-7,-,TGTGCCAGCAGCCGGGCGGGGACTGGCTCCTACGAGCAGTACTTC,CASSRAGTGSYEQYF
many,TRBV6-2/TRBV6-3,TRBJ2-3,-,TGTGCCAGCAGTTATTCGGGGGATACGCAGTATTTT,CASSYSGDTQYF
few,TRBV20-1,TRBJ2-1,-,TGCAGTGCCACCCGCCCAAACAATGAGCAGTTCTTC,CSATRPNNEQFF
-,TRBV5-6,TRBJ2-3,-,TGTACCAGCACCAAGTACAGTTCGGATACGCAGTATTTT,CTSTKYSSDTQYF
-,TRBV3-1,TRBJ2-2,TRBD1,TGTGCCAGCAGCCAAGGGTCTCAGGGGGCCAACACCGGGGAGCTGTTTTTT,CASSQGSQGANTGELFF
-,TRBV6-6,TRBJ1-1,-,TGTGCCAGCAGTAAGTCGACAGCGAACACTGAAGCTTTCTTT,CASSKSTANTEAFF
-,TRBV18,TRBJ2-3,-,TGTGCCAGCTCACCCAGACAGGTTGCAGATACGCAGTATTTT,CASSPRQVADTQYF
-,TRBV10-1,TRBJ2-1,TRBD2,TGCGCCAGCAGTGGGAAAGGACTAGCGCAACACTCCTACAATGAGCAGTTCTTC,CASSGKGLAQHSYNEQFF
few,TRBV15,TRBJ2-1,TRBD2,TGTGCCACCAGACCTAAAATAGCGGGGACCTCTAACAATGAGCAGTTCTTC,CATRPKIAGTSNNEQFF
-,TRBV7-9,TRBJ2-7,-,TGTGCCAGCAGCTTAGCAGGGGATAGCTCCTACGAGCAGTACTTC,CASSLAGDSSYEQYF
-,TRBV29-1,TRBJ2-5,TRBD1,TGCAGCGTTCAAGACAGGGGGTATGGCGATGAGCAGTACTTC,CSVQDRGYGDEQYF
-,TRBV28,TRBJ2-1,-,TGTGCCAGCAGTTTATCCCTGAGCTCCTACAATGAGCGGTTCTTC,CASSLSLSSYNERFF
-,TRBV18,TRBJ2-5,-,TGTGCCAGCTCAACCGGGTCGTGGGAGACCCAGTACTTC,CASSTGSWETQYF
many,TRBV12-3/TRBV12-4,TRBJ2-5,TRBD2,TGTGCCAGCAGTTTAAACCTAGCGGTCCAAGAGACCCAGTACTTC,CASSLNLAVQETQYF
once,TRBV5-1,TRBJ2-7,-,TGCGCCAGCAGCGGGGGGTATCGCCGACGCGAGAGCTACGAGCAGTACTTC,CASSGGYRRRESYEQYF
few,TRBV7-8,TRBJ2-5,TRBD1,TGTGCCAGCAGCAACCGGGACAGGGGGCTTCAAGAGACCCAGTACTTC,CASSNRDRGLQETQYF
-,TRBV6-1,TRBJ2-7,TRBD2,TGTGCCAGCAGTGAGCTCGTCGGGGGAGGGTCCTACGAGCAGTACTTC,CASSELVGGGSYEQYF
-,TRBV6-1,TRBJ2-5,-,TGTGCCAGCAGTGACCAGGGTGCGGAGACCCAGTACTTC,CASSDQGAETQYF